Described below is a single T cell receptor (beta chain) sequence and its context. Its specificity is not known. The entry originates in a study of T cell repertoires in cytomegalovirus infection. MiXCR, applied by TCRdb to the reads, yields one record per CDR3 protein. This table has 43,000 or so distinct CDR3 sequences, about a fifth appearing once. V was pared by 2 bases and J by 8 bases, with 18 bases between. CDR3 length: 16 residues. Germline loops: CDR1 SGHAT, CDR2 FQNNGV. This receptor was taken from a human donor in good health (CMV status not recorded). Some clones in this sample may be carry-over from other donors' samples. The V call is TRBV11-2, the J call TRBJ1-4; D call uncertain. The material was CD8+ T cells from cultured PBMCs, obtained from culture after CMV antigen stimulation. CDR3 sequence reads: CASSLYPAPGGEKLFF. For the CDR3, the DNA is TGTGCCAGCAGCTTATACCCCGCTCCTGGAGGGGAAAAACTGTTTTTT.